The entry below gives a single TCR beta chain sequence along with its context. Its antigen is unidentified. These data originate in a study of cytomegalovirus exposure and HLA in healthy donors. The overall study: Clustering assigned approximately 78% of the 350 to 450 genotyped donors to the Caucasian-associated ancestry cluster.

V lost 5 bases, J lost 5 bases, and 12 bases stayed unmatched. Germline-derived CDR1 and CDR2 are SEHNR and FQNEAQ (reference sequence). The CDR3 runs 16 residues. The study's findings and limits: Researchers reported in a later analysis that a missense DCLRE1C variant was tied to TCR beta V- and J-gene trimming. Sequencing artifact likely explains a cluster of highly shared sequence variants.

The PCR employed 60 Vbeta primers together with 13 Jbeta primers. Libraries were prepared by immunoSEQ multiplex PCR; TCRdb keeps only in-frame clonotypes and omits some of them. The sample yields 75,000 to 100,000 clones, of which the top ten take up approximately 1.5%. Those who donated were healthy bone marrow donors. Specimen: PBMCs. The TCR was taken from a woman aged 55 to 70 in good health and CMV-seronegative. V and J are TRBV7-9 and TRBJ1-3; 7 bases align to TRBD1. The CDR3 spells CASSDLYTGQRNTIYF. The CDR3 DNA sequence: TGTGCCAGCAGCGACCTATATACGGGACAGCGAAACACCATATATTTT.